The clone carrying this TCR beta chain was detected only a few times. TCRdb's copy holds only in-frame clones and misses some; the assay was immunoSEQ multiplex PCR. The sample yields approximately 660,000 clones, approximately 87% seen once. The sample is drawn from a study of shared T cell receptors in the human thymus. Separately, the same data were catalogued under a study of human thymus T cells. From that second work: Resections removed during corrective heart surgery provided the thymus tissue used. Use of V and J genes seemed skewed within the thymic and blood repertoires. Unrelated people showed highly overlapping thymic repertoires, related research reported.

This TCR derives from a boy in the first two years of life with a congenital heart defect. The sequencing sample was made of thymocytes.

CDR3 region: CATSRDYDGMEYEQYF. The DNA of the CDR3 is TGTGCCACCAGCAGAGATTATGACGGAATGGAGTACGAGCAGTACTTC. The V and J genes are TRBV15 and TRBJ2-7, with no clear D. Germline-derived CDR1 and CDR2 are LNHNV and YYDKDF (reference sequence). V was trimmed by 0 bases and J by 4 bases, leaving 16 bases between them. The CDR3 has 16 amino acids.